Listed below are T cell receptor beta chains from one sample, sequenced in a study of T cell responses to AZD1222 COVID-19 vaccine. Sequenced by immunoSEQ multiplex PCR; TCRdb stores in-frame clones only, minus some. Counted here are fewer than 130,000 clones, approximately 90% occurring once; the ten biggest clones make up around 1.5%. The source was peripheral blood, collected on day 0 of AZD1222 vaccination. These receptors all stem from an adult in good health. CDR3s include the opening cysteine and the closing phenylalanine or tryptophan. A D gene is named only where the DNA matches it firmly. Clone size is stated in some rows and not others, as once, few, many or a class when expanded.

V	size	D	J	CDR3	DNA
TRBV27	NA	TRBD2	TRBJ2-1	CASSSRLAGVKGEQFF	TGTGCCAGCAGTTCAAGACTAGCGGGAGTAAAGGGTGAGCAGTTCTTC
TRBV5-6	NA	TRBD1	TRBJ1-2	CASRITGVDYGYTF	TGTGCCAGCAGAATTACAGGGGTCGACTATGGCTACACCTTC
TRBV19	NA	NA	TRBJ1-6	CASSIVGFNSPLHF	TGTGCCAGTAGTATAGTGGGCTTTAATTCACCCCTCCACTTT
TRBV12-2	few	NA	TRBJ2-4	CASRVFLRGINIQYF	TGTGCAAGTCGCGTTTTTTTGAGGGGGATAAACATTCAGTACTTC
TRBV4-2	NA	NA	TRBJ1-2	CASSRQESWSNYGYTF	TGTGCCAGCAGCAGGCAGGAGTCATGGAGTAACTATGGCTACACCTTC
TRBV18	NA	NA	TRBJ2-3	CASSPFRSGPDTQYF	TGTGCCAGCTCACCATTTCGGTCAGGTCCAGATACGCAGTATTTT
TRBV19	NA	NA	TRBJ1-2	CASSLSRRGYTF	TGTGCCAGTAGTCTTTCAAGACGCGGCTACACCTTC
TRBV18	NA	TRBD1	TRBJ1-6	CASSRDRANSPLHF	TGTGCCAGCTCACGGGACAGGGCGAATTCACCCCTCCACTTT
TRBV5-1	NA	TRBD1	TRBJ1-2	CASSSGTENYGYTF	TGCGCCAGCAGCTCCGGGACAGAGAACTATGGCTACACCTTC
TRBV27	NA	NA	TRBJ1-2	CASSLRGKAHGYTF	TGTGCCAGCAGTTTAAGGGGGAAGGCCCATGGCTACACCTTC
TRBV6-5	NA	NA	TRBJ1-2	CASTQGRSGVYGYTF	TGTGCCAGCACCCAGGGGCGGTCCGGGGTGTATGGCTACACCTTC
TRBV19	NA	NA	TRBJ2-1	CASSMSRRTSSYNEQFF	TGTGCCAGTAGTATGTCCAGGCGGACAAGCTCCTACAATGAGCAGTTCTTC